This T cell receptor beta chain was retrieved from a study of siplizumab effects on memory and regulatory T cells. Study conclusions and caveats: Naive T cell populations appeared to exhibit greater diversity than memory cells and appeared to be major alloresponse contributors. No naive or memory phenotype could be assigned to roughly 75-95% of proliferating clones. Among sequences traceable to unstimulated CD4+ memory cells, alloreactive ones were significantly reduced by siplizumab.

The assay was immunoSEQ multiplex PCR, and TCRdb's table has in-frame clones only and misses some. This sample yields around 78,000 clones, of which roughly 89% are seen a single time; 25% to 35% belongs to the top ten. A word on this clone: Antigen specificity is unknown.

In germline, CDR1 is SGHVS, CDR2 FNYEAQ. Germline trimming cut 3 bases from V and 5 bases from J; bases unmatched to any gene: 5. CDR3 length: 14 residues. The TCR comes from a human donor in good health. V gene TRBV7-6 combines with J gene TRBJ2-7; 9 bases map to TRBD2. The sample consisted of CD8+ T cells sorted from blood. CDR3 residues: CASSLGTSSDEQYF. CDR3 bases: TGTGCCAGCAGCTTGGGGACTAGCAGCGACGAGCAGTACTTC.